This TCR beta chain was documented in a study of blood T cell repertoires in COVID-19. About the study: Samples of COVID-19 (acute and convalescent) were obtained from the United States, Italy and Spain. T cells, B-cell-depleted T cells, or PBMCs provided the cDNA or gDNA that served as material.

In germline, CDR1 is SGHDT, CDR2 YYEEEE. The CDR3 has 14 amino acids. Trimming took 1 base from V and 1 from J, leaving 8 bases between them. Original processing methods: Using reference gene primer amplification, nucleated cell counts were estimated. Profiled with immunoSEQ multiplex PCR; TCRdb holds only in-frame clones, not every one. V and J calls and clone size follow that table, whereas D and trimming were derived from the DNA. The sample records 200,000 to 300,000 clones, more than 75% being singletons. The V gene is TRBV5-6, the J gene TRBJ2-5; possible D gene TRBD2, 6 bases. Sequencing was performed on peripheral blood. This receptor was taken from a man aged 35-49 years who had recovered from COVID-19. The chain's CDR3 is CASSLISGQETQYF. DNA of the CDR3: TGTGCCAGCAGCTTGATTAGCGGCCAAGAGACCCAGTACTTC.